This T cell receptor (beta chain) was obtained from a study of cytomegalovirus exposure and HLA in healthy donors. The PCR used 60 Vbeta and 13 Jbeta primers. Using immunoSEQ multiplex PCR, the repertoire was profiled, and TCRdb retains in-frame clones only, with some absent. The sample gives 90,000 to 120,000 clones, over 60% of which show up once; under 5% is in the top ten. CDR3 size: 14 residues. Germline V gene data show CDR1 as MDHEN and CDR2 as SYDVKM. The germline V and J ends were trimmed by 1 base and 4 bases, with 10 bases remaining between them. This sequence was found in a male donor in good health and CMV-seronegative. Sequences were obtained from PBMCs. V is TRBV28 and J is TRBJ1-2, with D unresolved. The CDR3 DNA sequence: TGTGCCAGCAGTTTATATTTGGAGACCTATGGCTACACCTTC. This sequence encodes CASSLYLETYGYTF.